This TCR beta chain was captured by sequencing in a study of shared clonotypes between healthy human individuals. Study-level findings and limits: Across a handful of donors, naive CD4 shared roughly 5%, naive CD8 approximately 3.5%, memory CD4 roughly 2.4%, memory CD8 0.4% to 0.5%.

TCRdb's table, derived via immunoSEQ multiplex PCR, lists solely in-frame clones and lacks some. The sample shows 550,000 to 800,000 clones, under 80% of them seen only once. As concerns this clone: The antigen is undetermined.

The sample was memory CD4+ T cells sorted from blood. As for subset: CD45RA-negative fraction. The sequence was collected from a woman between 25 and 40 years old in good health.

CDR3 sequence reads: CASSPEWTATDGYTF. CDR3 nucleotides: TGCGCCAGCAGCCCGGAATGGACCGCGACGGATGGCTACACCTTC. The chain links TRBV5-1 to TRBJ1-2; no definite D call. The V gene lost 4 bases and the J gene lost 6 bases, with 19 bases spanning the gap. Germline loops: CDR1 SGHRS, CDR2 YFSETQ. The CDR3 has 15 amino acids.